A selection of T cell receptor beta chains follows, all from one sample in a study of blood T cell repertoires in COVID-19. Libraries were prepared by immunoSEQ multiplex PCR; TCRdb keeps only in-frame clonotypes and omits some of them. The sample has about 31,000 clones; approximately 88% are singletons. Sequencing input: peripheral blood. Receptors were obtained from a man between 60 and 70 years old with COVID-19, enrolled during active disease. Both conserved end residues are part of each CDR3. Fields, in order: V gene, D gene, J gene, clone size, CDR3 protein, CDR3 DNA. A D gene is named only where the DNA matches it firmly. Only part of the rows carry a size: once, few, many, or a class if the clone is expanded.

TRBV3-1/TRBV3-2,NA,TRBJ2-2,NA,CASSQDAGAWAGELFF,TGTGCCAGCAGCCAAGATGCGGGGGCTTGGGCCGGGGAGCTGTTTTTT
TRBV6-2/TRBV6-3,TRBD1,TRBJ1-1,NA,CASSFDPGQGMNTEAFF,TGTGCCAGCAGTTTCGACCCGGGACAGGGCATGAACACTGAAGCTTTCTTT
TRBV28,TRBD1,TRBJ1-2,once,CATGTGGGISDGYTF,TGTGCCACCGGGACAGGGGGGGGGATTTCTGATGGCTACACCTTC
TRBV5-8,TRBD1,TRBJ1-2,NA,CASSRGQGAFVYGYTF,TGTGCCAGCAGCAGGGGACAGGGGGCATTTGTCTATGGCTACACCTTC
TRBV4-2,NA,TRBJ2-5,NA,CASSQASVETQYF,TGTGCCAGCAGCCAAGCCAGCGTGGAGACCCAGTACTTC
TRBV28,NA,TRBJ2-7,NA,CASSSPATSNSYEQYF,TGTGCCAGCAGTTCGCCTGCCACTAGTAATTCCTACGAGCAGTACTTC
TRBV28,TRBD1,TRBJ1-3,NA,CASSTIGQGSGNTIYF,TGTGCCAGCAGTACAATCGGACAGGGCTCTGGAAACACCATATATTTT
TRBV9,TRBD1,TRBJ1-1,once,CASSVWDRTNEAFF,TGTGCCAGCAGCGTGTGGGACAGGACAAATGAAGCTTTCTTT
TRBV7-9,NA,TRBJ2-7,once,CASSYTGIGSYEQYF,TGTGCCAGCAGCTATACAGGGATAGGGTCCTACGAGCAGTACTTC
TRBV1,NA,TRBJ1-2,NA,CTSSPLPHYGYTF,TGCACCAGCAGCCCTCTACCGCACTATGGCTACACCTTC
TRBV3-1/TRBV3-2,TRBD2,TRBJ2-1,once,CASSQDPSGNGNEQFF,TGTGCCAGCAGCCAAGATCCCAGCGGGAATGGCAATGAGCAGTTCTTC
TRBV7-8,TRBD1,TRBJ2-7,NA,CASRTHRDSPYEQYF,TGTGCCAGCAGAACCCATCGGGACAGTCCCTACGAGCAGTACTTC
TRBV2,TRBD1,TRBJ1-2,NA,CAGSTGGVRGNYGYTF,TGTGCCGGCTCGACAGGGGGCGTCAGAGGGAACTATGGCTACACCTTC
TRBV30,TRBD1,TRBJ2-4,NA,CAWSPGQGNIQYF,TGTGCCTGGAGTCCCGGACAGGGGAACATTCAGTACTTC
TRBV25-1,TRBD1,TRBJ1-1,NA,CASSPKPGQANTEAFF,TGTGCCAGCAGTCCTAAGCCTGGACAGGCTAACACTGAAGCTTTCTTT
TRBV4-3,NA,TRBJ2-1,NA,CASSQSGSPGIEQFF,TGCGCCAGCAGCCAATCGGGAAGTCCCGGAATTGAGCAGTTCTTC
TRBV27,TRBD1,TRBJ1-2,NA,CASSLQGDGYTF,TGTGCCAGCAGCCTACAGGGGGATGGCTACACCTTC
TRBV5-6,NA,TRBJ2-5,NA,CASSVSGVLETQYF,TGTGCCAGCAGCGTTAGCGGAGTACTAGAGACCCAGTACTTC
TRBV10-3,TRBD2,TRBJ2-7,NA,CAISFTSGRPYEQYF,TGTGCCATCAGTTTTACTAGCGGGAGACCATACGAGCAGTACTTC
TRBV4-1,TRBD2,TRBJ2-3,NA,CASSQDSLAVSTDTQYF,TGCGCCAGCAGCCAAGACAGTCTAGCGGTTAGCACAGATACGCAGTATTTT
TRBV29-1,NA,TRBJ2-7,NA,CSASRGLRSYEQYF,TGCAGCGCCTCCAGGGGACTAAGATCCTACGAGCAGTACTTC
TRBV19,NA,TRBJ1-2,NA,CASSIGAGLRGYTF,TGTGCCAGTAGTATAGGAGCGGGGTTACGCGGCTACACCTTC
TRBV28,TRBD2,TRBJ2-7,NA,CASSPGRTGGLAGGSEQYF,TGTGCCAGCAGCCCCGGACGGACAGGAGGGCTAGCGGGAGGAAGCGAGCAGTACTTC
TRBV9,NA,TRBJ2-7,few,CASSVAYGQEGYEQYF,TGTGCCAGCAGCGTAGCTTACGGACAGGAGGGCTACGAGCAGTACTTC
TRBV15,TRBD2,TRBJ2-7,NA,CATSRDFGAGEGGEQYF,TGTGCCACCAGCAGAGATTTCGGAGCGGGAGAGGGAGGCGAGCAGTACTTC